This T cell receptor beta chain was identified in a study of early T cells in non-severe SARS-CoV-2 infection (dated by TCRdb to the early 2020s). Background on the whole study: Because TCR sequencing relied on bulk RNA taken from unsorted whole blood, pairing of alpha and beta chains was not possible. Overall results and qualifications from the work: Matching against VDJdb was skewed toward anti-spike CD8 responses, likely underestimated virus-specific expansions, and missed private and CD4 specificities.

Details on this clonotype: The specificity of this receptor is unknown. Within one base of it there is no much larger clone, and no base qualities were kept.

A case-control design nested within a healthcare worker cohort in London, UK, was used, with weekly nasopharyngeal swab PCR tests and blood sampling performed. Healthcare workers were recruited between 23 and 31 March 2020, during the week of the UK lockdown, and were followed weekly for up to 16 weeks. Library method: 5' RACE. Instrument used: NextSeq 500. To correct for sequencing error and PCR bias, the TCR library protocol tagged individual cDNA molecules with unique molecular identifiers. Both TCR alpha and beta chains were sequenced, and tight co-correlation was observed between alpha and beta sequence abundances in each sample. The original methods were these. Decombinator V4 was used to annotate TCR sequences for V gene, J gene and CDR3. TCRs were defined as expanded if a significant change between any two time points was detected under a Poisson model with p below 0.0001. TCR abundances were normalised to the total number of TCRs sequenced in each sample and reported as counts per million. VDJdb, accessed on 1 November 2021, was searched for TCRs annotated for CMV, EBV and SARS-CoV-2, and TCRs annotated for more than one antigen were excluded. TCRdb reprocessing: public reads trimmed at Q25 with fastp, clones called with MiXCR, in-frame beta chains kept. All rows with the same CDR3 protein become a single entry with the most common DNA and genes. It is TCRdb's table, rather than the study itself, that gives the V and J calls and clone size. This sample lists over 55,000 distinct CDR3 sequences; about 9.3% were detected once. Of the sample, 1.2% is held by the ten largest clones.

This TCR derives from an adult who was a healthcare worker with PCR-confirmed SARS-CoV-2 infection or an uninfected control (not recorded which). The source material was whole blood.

The nucleotide sequence is TGTGCCAGCAGCTTAACGGGGGGGATCTACAATGAGCAGTTCTTC. Its protein is CASSLTGGIYNEQFF. The V gene is TRBV7-9 and the J gene is TRBJ2-1; a stretch of 8 junction bases matches TRBD2. The germline V gene (reference sequence) sets CDR1 to SEHNR and CDR2 to FQNEAQ. V lost 2 bases and J lost 3 bases, and the count of bases not matched to a germline gene is 3. From cysteine to phenylalanine, the CDR3 is 15 amino acids long. Only the CDR3 portion is preserved as DNA: 45 bases, with reading frame beginning at the first base. With the rest looked up from the reference TRBV7-9 and TRBJ2-1 genes rather than sequenced, the full variable domain is DTGVSQNPRHKITKRGQNVTFRCDPISEHNRLYWYRQTLGQGPEFLTYFQNEAQLEKSRLLSDRFSAERPKGSFSTLEIQRTEQGDSAMYLCASSLTGGIYNEQFFGPGTRLTVL.